The rows below give T cell receptor beta chains drawn from one sample of a study of shared clonotypes between healthy human individuals. Sequencing was performed with immunoSEQ multiplex PCR; in TCRdb, only in-frame clones are kept and a portion is missing. The table includes some 500,000 clones, 95% to 96% detected once. The sample consisted of naive CD4+ T cells sorted from blood. The receptors stem from a woman aged 25 to 39 in good health. The CDR3 runs from the conserved cysteine through the conserved F or W. D genes are given only for firm matches.

J,V,D,CDR3
TRBJ2-1,TRBV11-2,TRBD2,CASSLWILAGVNEQFF
TRBJ1-1,TRBV28,-,CASSLETMNTEAFF
TRBJ2-5,TRBV23-1,-,CASSPGTGFEETQYF
TRBJ2-7,TRBV5-4,-,CASSYDPGSTTDQYF
TRBJ1-1,TRBV5-1,-,CASSWGRRKNTEAFF
TRBJ1-2,TRBV27,-,CASSIKGDYGYTF
TRBJ2-7,TRBV5-1,TRBD1,CASSSGQGTYEQYF
TRBJ1-1,TRBV10-3,-,CAISTTGMNTEAFF
TRBJ1-2,TRBV6-1,TRBD1,CASSEGQGRYGYTF
TRBJ2-7,TRBV6-6,TRBD2,CASSSSGSSYEQYF
TRBJ2-7,TRBV10-3,-,CAISDRGSYEQYF
TRBJ2-3,TRBV5-4,TRBD1,CASSLTGTDTQYF
TRBJ2-7,TRBV6-6,-,CASSYDAGSEQYF
TRBJ2-6,TRBV27,-,CASSFQTGANVLTF
TRBJ1-1,TRBV6-5,-,CASRSDFRNTEAFF
TRBJ1-3,TRBV5-1,-,CASSLGTAGNTIYF
TRBJ1-4,TRBV13,-,CASSSRVPGAEKLFF
TRBJ1-5,TRBV7-2,-,CASSLGPNQPQHF
TRBJ2-7,TRBV11-3,TRBD2,CASSLTLAGGSGEQYF
TRBJ2-7,TRBV18,-,CASSKRDTGYEQYF
TRBJ1-2,TRBV6-6,-,CASSSVAAGVRGYTF
TRBJ2-1,TRBV5-8,TRBD2,CASSSTQLAGVYNEQFF
TRBJ2-7,TRBV28,-,CASSLTAPGEQYF
-,TRBV7-6,-,CASSLGGPTYEQYF
TRBJ2-5,TRBV19,TRBD2,CASSIAWGLAGETQYF
TRBJ2-1,TRBV7-9,TRBD1,CASSPFIRQGVYNEQFF
TRBJ2-6,TRBV27,-,CASSFGGANVLTF
TRBJ2-5,TRBV28,-,CASVGGAETQYF
TRBJ2-1,TRBV5-6,-,CASSLRAQGYEQFF
TRBJ2-1,TRBV4-1,-,CASSQDSEGLGYEQFF
TRBJ2-6,TRBV7-3,-,CASSLPGFTNSGANVLTF
TRBJ1-4,TRBV9,TRBD1,CASSAYRGRGTNEKLFF
TRBJ1-5,TRBV7-8,-,CASSSGPTSGNQPQHF
TRBJ1-1,TRBV28,-,CASGSPQGLGGATEAFF
TRBJ1-5,TRBV6-5,TRBD1,CASTNDRTGNQPQHF
TRBJ2-7,TRBV20-1,-,CSASVYEQYF
TRBJ2-7,TRBV27,-,CASKGFPSYEQYF
TRBJ2-7,TRBV6-1,TRBD1,CASSATGVVSYEQYF
TRBJ2-2,TRBV6-1,-,CASSDGRPNTGELFF
TRBJ1-5,TRBV2,-,CASRPSLYSNQPQHF
TRBJ2-5,TRBV4-1,-,CASSQDREGLGETQYF
TRBJ1-1,TRBV2,-,CASSGDTYTEAFF
TRBJ2-1,TRBV11-2,TRBD2,CASSLASGGLGNEQFF
TRBJ1-1,TRBV9,-,CASSVLSEATEAFF
TRBJ2-7,TRBV5-4,TRBD2,CASSLGVLAGVAYEQYF
TRBJ2-1,TRBV27,TRBD2,CASSLRLAGGNEQFF
TRBJ1-1,TRBV6-5,-,CASSSGLNTEAFF
TRBJ2-5,TRBV18,TRBD1,CASSAGGMRETQYF
TRBJ1-1,TRBV5-1,TRBD1,CASQQQGDTEAFF
TRBJ2-7,TRBV28,TRBD2,CASSLKQAGNYEQYF
TRBJ2-7,TRBV30,-,CAWSRRESQQYF
TRBJ2-5,TRBV2,-,CASSEQGLGEQYF